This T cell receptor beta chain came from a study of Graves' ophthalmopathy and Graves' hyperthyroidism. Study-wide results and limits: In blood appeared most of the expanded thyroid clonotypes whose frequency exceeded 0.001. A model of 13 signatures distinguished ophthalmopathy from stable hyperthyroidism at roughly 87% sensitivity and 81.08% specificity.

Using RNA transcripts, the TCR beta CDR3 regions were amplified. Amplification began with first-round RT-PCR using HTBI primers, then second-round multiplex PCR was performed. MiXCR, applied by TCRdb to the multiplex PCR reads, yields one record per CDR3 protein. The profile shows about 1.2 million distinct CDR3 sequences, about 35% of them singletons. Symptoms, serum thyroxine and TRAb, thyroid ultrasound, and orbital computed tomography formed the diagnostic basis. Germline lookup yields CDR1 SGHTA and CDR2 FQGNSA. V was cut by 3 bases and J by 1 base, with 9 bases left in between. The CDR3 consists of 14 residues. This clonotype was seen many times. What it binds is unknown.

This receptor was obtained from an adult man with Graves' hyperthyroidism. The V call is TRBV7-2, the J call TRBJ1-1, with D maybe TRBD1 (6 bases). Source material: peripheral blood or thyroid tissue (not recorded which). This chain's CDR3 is CASSFAGQNTEAFF. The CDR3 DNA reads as TGTGCCAGCAGCTTTGCGGGACAGAACACTGAAGCTTTCTTT.